These T cell receptor beta chains were read from a single sample in a study of cytomegalovirus exposure and HLA in healthy donors. Using immunoSEQ multiplex PCR, the repertoire was profiled, and TCRdb retains in-frame clones only, with some absent. This sample has roughly 100,000 clones, with roughly three quarters found just once. The sample taken for sequencing was PBMCs. These receptors all stem from a female donor in good health and CMV-seronegative. CDR3s include the opening cysteine and the closing phenylalanine or tryptophan. Clone size appears in some rows only: once, few, many, or a class for an expanded clone.

j_gene	abundance	v_gene	CDR3aa
TRBJ1-4	.	TRBV29-1	CSAHSLRGEKLFF
TRBJ2-1	few	TRBV7-9	CASSPLGREGEEQFF
TRBJ1-1	.	TRBV19	CASRLNTEAFF
TRBJ2-4	.	TRBV5-6	CASSLAGAKNIQYF
TRBJ2-1	.	TRBV18	CASSPPTSGRVGEQFF
TRBJ1-2	.	TRBV4-3	CASSQPPGQGGYGYTF
TRBJ2-7	.	TRBV15	CATSRAAGVYEQYF
TRBJ1-1	.	TRBV7-8	CASSFRAPRTGTNTEAFF
TRBJ1-2	.	TRBV5-1	CASSLLLGQGDVYTF
TRBJ1-6	.	TRBV10-1	CASSQDRGLNSPLHF
TRBJ2-7	medium-sized	TRBV11-2	CASSLSSGYEQYF
TRBJ2-1	.	TRBV9	CASSARTGELYEQFF
TRBJ1-4	few	TRBV7-6	CASSLVQFNEKLFF
TRBJ1-2	.	TRBV4-1	CASSPQTANYGYTF
TRBJ1-4	once	TRBV11-2	CASSSGQTTTNEKLFF
TRBJ1-6	.	TRBV2	CASRDGQLGNSPLHF
TRBJ1-6	.	TRBV19	CASRIQGAANSPLHF
TRBJ1-5	.	TRBV19	CASSALGYDQPQHF
TRBJ2-5	few	TRBV9	CASSVGTSGSPHQETQYF
TRBJ2-1	.	TRBV27	CASWLGGTRSEQFF
TRBJ2-2	.	TRBV5-1	CASSRVANTGELFF
TRBJ1-5	.	TRBV19	CASSRTGLRQPQHF
TRBJ2-3	.	TRBV7-2	CASSLALRGSPHTDTQYF
TRBJ2-2	.	TRBV10-3	CAISDVTGGAGELFF
TRBJ2-7	.	TRBV9	CASARGADEQYF
TRBJ1-1	.	TRBV19	CASSRGSTEAFF
TRBJ2-2	.	TRBV14	CASSHPRGVRTGELFF
TRBJ1-2	.	TRBV6-5	CASSTGGGYGYTF
TRBJ2-2	.	TRBV9	CASTLGGTLTGELFF
TRBJ2-1	.	TRBV7-3	CASSLSLASGYNEQFF
TRBJ1-5	.	TRBV5-1	CASSLQGAGQPQHF
TRBJ2-2	.	TRBV29-1	CSVAAGDTGELFF
TRBJ1-2	.	TRBV4-1	CASSQDSQGKSYGYTF
TRBJ2-7	.	TRBV28	CASSLSPRPVGQYF
TRBJ2-3	few	TRBV7-8	CASSLTSNADTQYF
TRBJ1-1	once	TRBV7-9	CSSSLFDTFTEAFF
TRBJ2-7	.	TRBV29-1	CSVAAASASGPYEQYF
TRBJ2-1	.	TRBV11-3	CASSLGPIKQNNEQFF
TRBJ1-1	few	TRBV5-4	CATLQGGKNTEAFF
TRBJ2-5	few	TRBV9	CASSARGRAGETQYF
TRBJ1-4	.	TRBV27	CASSFRGWNEKLFF
TRBJ2-1	.	TRBV27	CASSDFRGNNEQFF
TRBJ2-3	once	TRBV9	CASSPLGTDTQYF
TRBJ2-1	.	TRBV10-2	CASRKGAPNEQFF
TRBJ2-1	.	TRBV6-5	CASSYVQGAYNEQFF
TRBJ2-2	.	TRBV9	CASSVQGMVTGELFF
TRBJ2-5	.	TRBV18	CASSPWGVQETQYF
TRBJ2-3	.	TRBV7-3	CASSSGTSGDTQYF
TRBJ2-1	.	TRBV5-6	CASSFGGRGYNEQFF
TRBJ2-3	.	TRBV4-1	CASSQAEEVWADTQYF
TRBJ2-7	few	TRBV5-1	CASRGSGGYSSYEQYF